The rows below give T cell receptor beta chains drawn from one sample of a study of cytomegalovirus exposure and HLA in healthy donors. Libraries were prepared by immunoSEQ multiplex PCR; TCRdb keeps only in-frame clonotypes and omits some of them. This table has approximately 99,000 clones, 79% appearing once. Material: PBMCs. These receptors originate from a male donor in good health and CMV-seropositive. Each CDR3 is given with its conserved first and last residue. A D gene is named only where the DNA matches it firmly. Part of the rows lack a size; the others show once, few, many or a class for expanded clones.

V gene,clone size,J gene,D gene,CDR3 DNA,CDR3 protein
TRBV4-1,-,TRBJ1-5,-,TGCGCCAGCAGCCATAAAGACAGGAAGGGTCAGCCCCAGCATTTT,CASSHKDRKGQPQHF
TRBV18,once,TRBJ1-1,-,TGTGCCAGCTCACCGAGAGCTGACATTGAAGCTTTCTTT,CASSPRADIEAFF
TRBV4-1,-,TRBJ1-2,TRBD1,TGCGCCAGCAGCCAAGGTCCAGACAGGGACGGCTACACCTTC,CASSQGPDRDGYTF
TRBV29-1,-,TRBJ2-3,-,TGCAGCGTTGGGAGGCAGGGCACAGATACGCAGTATTTT,CSVGRQGTDTQYF
TRBV6-5,-,TRBJ2-3,TRBD1,TGTGCCAGCAGCCCGAGGGGGCGCAACACAGATACGCAGTATTTT,CASSPRGRNTDTQYF
TRBV5-1,-,TRBJ2-7,TRBD1,TGCGCCAGCGCAGTAGGACAGGGGCTGGGAGAGCAGTACTTC,CASAVGQGLGEQYF
TRBV5-1,-,TRBJ1-5,TRBD1,TGCGCCAGCAGCCTACAGTTGGACAGGGCTTTGGATCAGCCCCAGCATTTT,CASSLQLDRALDQPQHF
TRBV15,-,TRBJ2-2,-,TGTGCCACCAGCAAGAGGAGGGGGCGAACCGGGGAGCTGTTTTTT,CATSKRRGRTGELFF
TRBV29-1,-,TRBJ2-2,-,TGCAGCGTTGCGGGGGACCGAGCGAACACCGGGGAGCTGTTTTTT,CSVAGDRANTGELFF
TRBV7-3,-,TRBJ1-6,TRBD1,TGTGCCAGCAGCCTGGGACAGGGGGATAATTCACCCCTCCACTTT,CASSLGQGDNSPLHF
TRBV5-3,-,TRBJ2-2,-,TGTGCCAGAAGTTCGCAGGGGACCCATGCCGGGGAGCTGTTTTTT,CARSSQGTHAGELFF
TRBV5-1,-,TRBJ1-1,-,TGCGCCAGCAGAGGAACAGCCATGAACACTGAAGCTTTCTTT,CASRGTAMNTEAFF
TRBV18,few,TRBJ1-5,-,TGTGCCAGCTCACCGACGGGATATAGCAATCAGCCCCAGCATTTT,CASSPTGYSNQPQHF
TRBV5-1,-,TRBJ2-7,TRBD2,TGCGCCAGCAGCGGTGGGACTAGCGGGTACGAGCAGTACTTC,CASSGGTSGYEQYF
TRBV6-1,-,TRBJ1-2,-,TGTGCCAGCAGGGACAGTTTTTATGGCTACACCTTC,CASRDSFYGYTF
TRBV27,-,TRBJ1-2,-,TGTGCCAGCAGTTTATCGTTGTCACAGGGTTATGGTGGCTACACCTTC,CASSLSLSQGYGGYTF
TRBV29-1,-,TRBJ1-5,TRBD1,TGCAGCGTGGGACAGGGGGCTGATCAGCCCCAGCATTTT,CSVGQGADQPQHF
TRBV6-5,-,TRBJ2-7,TRBD2,TGTGCCAGCAGTTCCCGGACTAGCGGGGGGTACGAGCAGTACTTC,CASSSRTSGGYEQYF
TRBV9,-,TRBJ1-2,TRBD1,TGTGCCAGCAGCGTAGGGGGACAGGGGGCTGGTGGCTACACCTTC,CASSVGGQGAGGYTF
TRBV9,-,TRBJ1-1,-,TGTGCCAGCAGCGTTACAGGACGGACTGAAGCTTTCTTT,CASSVTGRTEAFF
TRBV19,-,TRBJ2-1,TRBD1,TGTGCCACCAGACAGGGCGTCTACAATGAGCAGTTCTTC,CATRQGVYNEQFF
TRBV7-9,-,TRBJ2-5,TRBD2,TGTGCCAGCAGCCCCGGGGGGGCGAGTGGGGAGACCCAGTACTTC,CASSPGGASGETQYF
TRBV14,-,TRBJ2-3,-,TGTGCCAGCAGCCAAGTGGCGGTCACAGATACGCAGTATTTT,CASSQVAVTDTQYF